This T cell receptor (beta chain) was observed in a study of a mutant IDH1 vaccine in newly diagnosed glioma. About the research overall: Previous treatment comprised radiotherapy, temozolomide, or both, mostly both.

About this clone: Its specificity is not known.

As for time point: week 35, safety follow-up. Vaccination comprised doses that each held 300 ug of mutant IDH1 20-mer peptide, plus topical imiquimod. There were new WHO grade 3 or 4 astrocytomas in the donors, and these were IDH1-mutant and ATRX-lost. Clones were read by immunoSEQ multiplex PCR, and TCRdb kept only the in-frame ones, dropping some. The sample yields tens of thousands of clones, roughly 90% seen once. CDR1 SGHTS and CDR2 YDEGEE come from the germline V gene. The CDR3 covers 14 residues. Trimming removed 5 bases from V and 8 bases from J, with 17 bases in between. Sequences were derived from PBMCs, sampled from a glioma patient whose treatment included an IDH1 peptide vaccine. This sequence joins TRBV5-8 and TRBJ2-1, with a tentative D call TRBD2 (7 bases). The source is a man between 40 and 49 years old with glioma. CDR3 coding DNA: TGTGCCAGCAGGTCGGGGGGCGCCATTCATGAGCAGTTCTTC. It is translated as CASRSGGAIHEQFF.